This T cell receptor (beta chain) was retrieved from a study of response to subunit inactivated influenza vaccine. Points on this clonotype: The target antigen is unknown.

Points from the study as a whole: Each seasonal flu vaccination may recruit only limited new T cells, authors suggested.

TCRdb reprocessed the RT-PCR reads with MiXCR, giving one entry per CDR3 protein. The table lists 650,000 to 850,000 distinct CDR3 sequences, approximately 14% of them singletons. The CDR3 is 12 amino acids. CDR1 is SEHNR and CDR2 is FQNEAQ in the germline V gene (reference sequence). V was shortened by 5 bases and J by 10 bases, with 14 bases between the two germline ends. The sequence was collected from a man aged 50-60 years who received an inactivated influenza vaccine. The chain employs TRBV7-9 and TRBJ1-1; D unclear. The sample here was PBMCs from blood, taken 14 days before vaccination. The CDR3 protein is CASSPGIGPAFF. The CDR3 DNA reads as TGTGCCAGCAGCCCCGGAATCGGACCAGCTTTCTTT.